The source of this T cell receptor beta chain is a study of T cell responses to AZD1222 COVID-19 vaccine (dated by TCRdb to 2020 to 2022). Broadly, across the study: TCR sequencing was performed for about 250 trial participants, of whom approximately 200 were given two doses of AZD1222 and 26 were given two doses of MenACWY control vaccine. Enrollment into the trials was organized by age into subgroups of 18-55, 56-69 and 70-plus years, and those subgroups contained about 160, 30 and 59 TCR-sequenced participants, respectively.

The CDR3 regions of human TCRbeta chains were analyzed by immunosequencing. The original methods were these. TCRs in the repertoires were matched against a reference library of SARS-CoV-2-specific TCRs that had been generated with the MIRA antigen-specificity platform. Breadth was defined as the fraction of unique TCRs that were SARS-CoV-2-associated, and depth was defined as the fraction of total T cells that were SARS-CoV-2-associated. Using the MIRA data, every spike-specific TCR was mapped to the spike region that the TCR reacted to and assigned to either a CD4 or a CD8 class. Log10-transformed breadth and depth values were compared by one-way ANOVA with Sidak's multiple comparisons tests. This is the immuneACCESS table as TCRdb keeps it, with only in-frame sequences that have V and J called. A part of the clones is gone; compared with another copy, unresolved V genes explain less than half, and the rest is unexplained. The DNA was the basis for D and trimming; V, J and clone size are from that table. The sample yields about 84,000 clones; about 83% were counted once. In total, the top ten clones hold around 10% of the sample.

Of note for this clone: Its antigen target is currently unknown. One base away there is no much larger clone; base qualities are not given.

Results and caveats for the whole study, not just this receptor: No day 14 peak-response samples were available, so repertoires were characterized only after the peak T cell response. Conclusions about previously exposed vaccinees are limited because only six or seven AZD1222 recipients were SARS-CoV-2 seropositive at baseline. Spike-specific TCR breadth and depth rose significantly after two AZD1222 doses compared with day 0 and with MenACWY recipients. Participants were mostly white British, with more females than males. The authors suggested clonal diversity may have been underestimated. In the small 56-69-year group, the increase in depth fell short of significance, most likely because of low power. Nearly half of unique spike-specific TCRs reportedly recognized epitopes outside regions mutated in the B.1.351 and B.1.1.7 variants. The whole spike protein was spanned by vaccine-associated CD4 TCRs, and dominant responses were seen in regions 160-218 and 743-854.

Per the germline V gene, LGHNA is the CDR1 and YNFKEQ is the CDR2. Ends trimmed: V by 0 bases, J by 2 bases; bases unmatched to a gene: 0. The CDR3, cysteine through phenylalanine, is 15 amino acids long. The CDR3 DNA has 45 bases and is translated from base 1. Read against the paper, the sample's time point label means: about 28 days (+/-7) after the second vaccine dose. AZD1222 recipients with second doses at about 4 weeks or about 12 weeks were pooled, because spike-specific TCR depth and breadth did not differ between schedules. The vaccinee samples were drawn from two UK trials, COV001 and COV002, one of which was a single-blind randomized controlled phase 2/3 trial testing AZD1222 (ChAdOx1 nCoV-19) in healthy adults. Trial participant PBMC samples were collected at day 0 and day 28 after the second dose for TCRbeta chain sequencing.

The chain uses TRBV4-2 and TRBJ2-7; 11 middle bases align to TRBD2. Sequenced material: peripheral blood, taken 28 days after the second AZD1222 dose. This clonotype originated in an adult who received the AZD1222 COVID-19 vaccine. CDR3 loop: CASSQETSGTYEQYF. The DNA is TGTGCCAGCAGCCAAGAGACTAGCGGGACCTACGAGCAGTACTTC.